These 10 T cell receptor beta chains share one sample of origin, sequenced in a study of T cell responses to AZD1222 COVID-19 vaccine. Profiled with immunoSEQ multiplex PCR; TCRdb holds only in-frame clones, not every one. The table has about 150,000 clones, around 90% seen once. Material: peripheral blood, obtained 28 days after the second AZD1222 dose. The receptors shown here come from an adult who received the AZD1222 COVID-19 vaccine.

The CDR3 region is CASKGSGSSGNEQFF. CDR3 DNA sequence: TGTGCCAGTAAGGGTAGCGGGAGTTCGGGTAATGAGCAGTTCTTC. The chain carries TRBV19 and TRBJ2-1; 9 bases are a match to TRBD2. CDR3 size: 15 residues. The J segment lost 7 bases and the V segment lost 7 bases, leaving 11 bases of the junction unmatched. Germline V lookup: CDR1 LNHDA, CDR2 SQIVND (reference sequence). The full variable domain, rest sourced from reference TRBV19 and TRBJ2-1, is DGGITQSPKYLFRKEGQNVTLSCEQNLNHDAMYWYRQDPGQGLRLIYYSQIVNDFQKGDIAEGYSVSREKKESFPLTVTSAQKNPTAFYLCASKGSGSSGNEQFFGPGTRLTVL.

This chain uses TRBV6-5 with TRBJ1-2; no firm D call. V shed 0 bases and J shed 4 bases, with 15 bases lying between them. CDR1 MNHEY and CDR2 SVGAGI come from the germline V gene. CDR3 size: 16 residues. The CDR3 is CASSYSAPPRPYGYTF. CDR3 nucleotide sequence: TGTGCCAGCAGTTACTCGGCACCTCCTCGGCCCTATGGCTACACCTTC.

The V call is TRBV5-4, the J call TRBJ2-1, with TRBD1 matching 8 bases. V dropped 0 bases and J dropped 8; count of bases not matched to a gene: 4. This CDR3 region has 14 residues. Germline assignment: CDR1 SGHNT and CDR2 YYREEE (reference sequence). The CDR3 protein is CASSLAGTGDEQFF. In DNA form, the CDR3 reads TGTGCCAGCAGCTTGGCCGGGACAGGAGATGAGCAGTTCTTC.

The chain has TRBV27 and TRBJ2-1; D uncertain. The CDR3 consists of 18 residues. The V end lost 5 bases, the J end lost 0 bases, and 20 bases lay between the germline ends. CDR1 and CDR2 from the germline V gene are MNHEY and SMNVEV (reference sequence). CDR3 in amino acids: CASSQYLRTSSSYNEQFF. The CDR3 DNA follows: TGTGCCAGCAGTCAGTATCTCCGGACCTCGAGCTCCTACAATGAGCAGTTCTTC.

The V call is TRBV12-5, the J call TRBJ2-7; 14 nucleotides line up with TRBD2. The CDR3 contains 16 residues. Germline V gene sequence: CDR1 LGHNT, CDR2 FRNRAP. V shed 1 base, J shed 3 bases, and the junction held 2 bases outside the gene matches. The CDR3 bases are TGTGCTAGTGGTTTGGGGACTAGCGGGAGGATCTACGAGCAGTACTTC. Its protein is CASGLGTSGRIYEQYF.

The chain recombines TRBV11-1 with TRBJ2-5, with a tentative D call TRBD2 (5 bases). V was pared by 3 bases and J by 2 bases, with 16 bases between. Per the germline V gene, CDR1 is SGHAT and CDR2 is FQDESV (reference sequence). The CDR3 runs 16 residues. CDR3 protein: CASSFRLRTVQETQYF. The CDR3 nucleotides read TGTGCCAGCAGCTTCCGACTACGGACGGTTCAAGAGACCCAGTACTTC.

This rearrangement joins TRBV19 to TRBJ1-1; a possible D gene is TRBD1 (6 bases). The CDR3 extends over 15 amino acids. V lost 6 bases to trimming and J lost 0 bases, with 14 bases between them. The germline V gene encodes CDR1 LNHDA and CDR2 SQIVND (reference sequence). The CDR3: CASRSGQILNTEAFF. CDR3 bases: TGTGCCAGTAGATCTGGACAGATACTGAACACTGAAGCTTTCTTT.

The V gene is TRBV5-1, the J gene TRBJ1-2; the D gene is possibly TRBD1 (5 bases). V shed 1 base and J shed 7 bases, with 14 bases lying between them. From germline, CDR1 is SGHRS and CDR2 YFSETQ. This CDR3 region has 14 residues. The CDR3, as DNA: TGCGCCAGCAGCTTGTTCCGGGGGGATAGTGGCTACACCTTC. It specifies CASSLFRGDSGYTF.

This clone was recorded only once. This chain links TRBV5-1 with TRBJ2-3; D remains unclear. The CDR3 has 16 amino acids. V gave up 0 bases and J gave up 4 bases, with 15 bases separating them. Germline V lookup: CDR1 SGHRS, CDR2 YFSETQ. CDR3 in DNA: TGCGCCAGCAGCTTGGAACCAACATCGACGGCAGATACGCAGTATTTT. This encodes CASSLEPTSTADTQYF.

This chain connects TRBV7-9 to TRBJ1-2; D ambiguous. The V end was cut by 7 bases, the J end by 3 bases, with 21 bases between. This CDR3 is 16 amino acids long. From germline, CDR1 is SEHNR and CDR2 FQNEAQ (reference sequence). The CDR3: CASMGGERATDYGYTF. CDR3 coding DNA: TGTGCCAGCATGGGTGGGGAGAGGGCGACGGACTATGGCTACACCTTC. Using reference TRBV7-9 and TRBJ1-2 for the parts outside the CDR3, the full variable domain is DTGVSQNPRHKITKRGQNVTFRCDPISEHNRLYWYRQTLGQGPEFLTYFQNEAQLEKSRLLSDRFSAERPKGSFSTLEIQRTEQGDSAMYLCASMGGERATDYGYTFGSGTRLTVV.